A single sample gave rise to the 23 T cell receptor beta chains below, sequenced in a study of radiotherapy plus CTLA-4 blockade in lung cancer. Sequencing used immunoSEQ multiplex PCR; TCRdb keeps in-frame clones, though not all of them. The data show 95,000 to 150,000 clones, 70% to 90% seen once. The material was peripheral blood, obtained from a patient treated with radiotherapy plus ipilimumab. These receptors were obtained from a human donor with non-small cell lung cancer that progressed on radiotherapy plus ipilimumab.

The chain couples TRBV10-3 to TRBJ1-2, with no clear D. This CDR3 comprises 14 residues. The germline V gene encodes CDR1 ENHRY and CDR2 SYGVKD. Trimming removed 0 bases at V and 1 base at J, with 6 bases between. The CDR3 here is CAISESRSNYGYTF. CDR3 coding DNA: TGTGCCATCAGTGAGTCGAGGAGTAACTATGGCTACACCTTC.

The chain recombines TRBV5-1 with TRBJ2-3, with no clear D. V was shortened by 6 bases and J by 6 bases, with 17 bases between the two germline ends. Germline V gene lookup returns CDR1 SGHRS and CDR2 YFSETQ. The CDR3 covers 14 residues. DNA of the CDR3: TGCGCCAGCAAGGTGTTGCTGTTGAGGGATACGCAGTATTTT. It yields the protein CASKVLLLRDTQYF.

The chain couples TRBV28 to TRBJ1-4; D gene ambiguous. Germline V lookup: CDR1 MDHEN, CDR2 SYDVKM. The CDR3 sequence is 13 residues long. V lost 6 bases and J 5 bases, leaving 10 bases between the germline ends. The CDR3 sequence: CASSRAWNEKLFF. Here the CDR3 DNA reads TGTGCCAGCAGCCGGGCCTGGAATGAAAAACTGTTTTTT.

The chain links TRBV19 to TRBJ2-3; 7 positions match TRBD1. The V gene's germline CDR1 is LNHDA and CDR2 SQIVND (reference sequence). V lost 5 bases and J lost 0; bases outside the gene matches: 8. The CDR3 loop spans 16 amino acids. The CDR3 sequence is CASSFGTAASTDTQYF. DNA for the CDR3: TGTGCCAGTAGTTTTGGGACAGCCGCTAGCACAGATACGCAGTATTTT.

The gene calls are TRBV2 and TRBJ1-3; D not certain. The germline CDR1 and CDR2 sequences are SNHLY and FYNNEI. V lost 2 bases, J lost 0 bases, and 8 bases lay in between. This CDR3 is built from 15 residues. CDR3 loop: CASSERSGSGNTIYF. The CDR3 region has the DNA TGTGCCAGCAGTGAACGCTCAGGCTCTGGAAACACCATATATTTT.

The rearrangement joins TRBV29-1 to TRBJ2-2; 8 bases line up with TRBD2. Germline-derived CDR1 and CDR2 are SQVTM and ANQGSEA. The CDR3 is made up of 14 amino acids. V lost 8 bases and J lost 6; bases outside the gene matches: 11. The CDR3 spells CSSRFGTSSGELFF. As DNA, the CDR3 is TGCAGCTCGAGGTTCGGGACTAGTTCCGGGGAGCTGTTTTTT.

The chain is built from TRBV19 and TRBJ1-2; TRBD1 matches at 10 bases. The CDR3 loop spans 14 amino acids. The germline V gene has CDR1 LNHDA and CDR2 SQIVND (reference sequence). V lost 7 bases to trimming and J lost 7 bases; unmatched junction nucleotides: 9. CDR3 nucleotide sequence: TGTGCCAGTAACCCCGGGACAGGGGCCTCTGGCTACACCTTC. As protein: CASNPGTGASGYTF.

The chain recombines TRBV5-1 with TRBJ2-3; D is perhaps TRBD1 (6 bases). CDR1 and CDR2 from the germline V gene are SGHRS and YFSETQ. This CDR3 is 16 amino acids long. Trimming removed 9 bases from V and 2 bases from J, with 22 bases in between. The CDR3 protein is CATEPGGRGPTDTQYF. The CDR3 DNA sequence: TGCGCCACCGAACCGGGCGGCAGGGGCCCCACAGATACGCAGTATTTT.

This clone was counted between two and nine times. V and J are TRBV2 and TRBJ1-5, with D unclear. The V gene's germline CDR1 is SNHLY and CDR2 FYNNEI. This CDR3 is 14 amino acids long. Trimming cost V 2 bases and J 0 bases, with 5 bases left between them. The CDR3 bases are TGTGCCAGCAGTGAATTATATAGCAATCAGCCCCAGCATTTT. This codes for CASSELYSNQPQHF.

This clone was picked up one time. The sample contains more than one DNA sequence encoding this CDR3. The V gene is TRBV5-1, the J gene TRBJ1-1; the match to TRBD1 covers 7 bases. The CDR3 totals 14 residues. Looked up from germline, CDR1 is SGHRS and CDR2 is YFSETQ. The junction had 1 base not matched to a gene; V was cut back by 2 bases and J by 0 bases. CDR3: CASSLQGMNTEAFF. Here the CDR3 DNA reads TGCGCCAGCAGCTTACAGGGGATGAACACTGAAGCTTTCTTT. Using reference TRBV5-1 and TRBJ1-1 for the parts outside the CDR3, the full variable domain is KAGVTQTPRYLIKTRGQQVTLSCSPISGHRSVSWYQQTPGQGLQFLFEYFSETQRNKGNFPGRFSGRQFSNSRSEMNVSTLELGDSALYLCASSLQGMNTEAFFGQGTRLTVV.

This sequence joins TRBV4-1 and TRBJ2-7, with 8 bases identical to TRBD2. Germline values: CDR1 MGHRA, CDR2 YSYEKL. This CDR3 has 14 residues. Trimming cost V 4 bases and J 2 bases; bases outside gene matches: 4. CDR3 DNA sequence: TGCGCCAGCAGCCTCAGGACTAGCACCTACGAGCAGTACTTC. This codes for CASSLRTSTYEQYF.

In its sample, this clone was seen once. The chain carries TRBV4-1 and TRBJ2-7; D is unclear. The V gene's germline CDR1 is MGHRA and CDR2 YSYEKL. CDR3 length: 14 amino acids. V was cut by 1 base and J by 0 bases, with 7 bases left in between. The CDR3 protein is CASSQVQPSYEQYF. DNA for the CDR3: TGCGCCAGCAGCCAAGTACAGCCCTCCTACGAGCAGTACTTC.

This clone has just one count. This chain uses TRBV5-1 with TRBJ2-7, with D possibly TRBD1 on 5 matching bases. The CDR3 totals 14 residues. Germline-derived CDR1 and CDR2 are SGHRS and YFSETQ. Trimming left V 2 bases short and J 3 bases short, with 12 bases between. DNA of the CDR3: TGCGCCAGCAGCTTCCAGGGCATAGGCTACGAGCAGTACTTC. Translated, it gives CASSFQGIGYEQYF.

This clone turned up a few times. This rearrangement joins TRBV5-1 to TRBJ2-2; 7 positions agree with TRBD1. The CDR3 loop spans 16 amino acids. Germline V lookup: CDR1 SGHRS, CDR2 YFSETQ. With 4 bases clipped from V and 0 bases from J, the junction kept 6 bases outside the gene matches. This chain's CDR3 is CASSQGDSANTGELFF. CDR3 DNA sequence: TGCGCCAGCAGCCAAGGGGACAGCGCGAACACCGGGGAGCTGTTTTTT. Looking up the rest from reference TRBV5-1 and TRBJ2-2 gives the full variable domain: KAGVTQTPRYLIKTRGQQVTLSCSPISGHRSVSWYQQTPGQGLQFLFEYFSETQRNKGNFPGRFSGRQFSNSRSEMNVSTLELGDSALYLCASSQGDSANTGELFFGEGSRLTVL.

Only one count was recorded for this clone. The rearrangement uses TRBV11-3 and TRBJ2-7, with TRBD2 identical over 12 bases. CDR1 and CDR2 from the germline V gene are SGHNT and YENEEA. J lost 5 bases, V lost 4 bases, and 3 bases had no gene match. The CDR3 covers 14 residues. The CDR3 here is CASSSGLAGHEQYF. The CDR3 bases are TGTGCCAGCAGCTCCGGACTAGCGGGACACGAGCAGTACTTC.

V and J are TRBV6-5 and TRBJ2-3; no definite D call. This CDR3 region has 11 residues. The ends were cut back, 5 bases at V and 3 bases at J, with 3 bases in the middle. Germline V gene lookup returns CDR1 MNHEY and CDR2 SVGAGI. CDR3 nucleotides: TGTGCCAGCAGTGCGACAGATACGCAGTATTTT. It is translated as CASSATDTQYF.

This chain links TRBV11-3 with TRBJ1-1; 8 positions agree with TRBD1. The germline CDR1 and CDR2 sequences are SGHNT and YENEEA. V was clipped by 5 bases and J by 1 base; unmatched bases: 3. CDR3 size: 14 residues. CDR3 in amino acids: CASSRRGPNTEAFF. Written as DNA, the CDR3 is TGTGCCAGCAGCCGCAGGGGGCCGAACACTGAAGCTTTCTTT.

CDR3 coding DNA: TGTGCCACCAGCAGAGATACCTACGAGCAGTACTTC. It translates to CATSRDTYEQYF. This chain joins TRBV15 and TRBJ2-7; D not resolved. Germline loops: CDR1 LNHNV, CDR2 YYDKDF (reference sequence). The CDR3 has 12 residues. Trimming removed 0 bases at V and 2 bases at J, with 2 bases between.

This chain joins TRBV6-6 and TRBJ2-7, with a tentative D call TRBD2 (6 bases). CDR1 and CDR2 (germline): MNHNY, SVGAGI (reference sequence). The length of the CDR3 is 16 residues. V lost 4 bases and J 1 base, leaving 17 bases between the germline ends. The CDR3 nucleotides are TGTGCCAGCAGTTCGGAGGGCCTCGTCGGTTCCTACGAGCAGTACTTC. Translating gives CASSSEGLVGSYEQYF.

The chain links TRBV10-3 to TRBJ2-1, with 11 bases that match TRBD2. CDR3 length equals 18 residues. Germline V gives CDR1 ENHRY, CDR2 SYGVKD. J was trimmed by 7 bases and V by 3 bases; bases with no gene match: 14. CDR3 amino acids: CAISDPTKLAGVTNEQFF. The CDR3 DNA reads TGTGCCATCAGTGACCCTACAAAACTAGCGGGAGTTACTAATGAGCAGTTCTTC.

This chain uses TRBV7-9 with TRBJ2-2; 9 bases line up with TRBD1. Germline loops: CDR1 SEHNR, CDR2 FQNEAQ (reference sequence). J gave up 6 bases and V 1 base, and 12 bases lay outside the gene matches. This CDR3 is built from 18 residues. Here the CDR3 reads CASSLGFWDRDGSGELFF. The DNA for the CDR3 is TGTGCCAGCAGCTTAGGATTTTGGGACAGGGATGGTTCCGGGGAGCTGTTTTTT.

The rearrangement joins TRBV5-1 to TRBJ2-1; D is perhaps TRBD1 (6 bases). Germline CDR1 is SGHRS and CDR2 is YFSETQ. Between the trimmed V and J ends, which lost 3 bases and 0 bases, there was a span of 25 bases. The CDR3 extends over 20 amino acids. CDR3 DNA sequence: TGCGCCAGCAGCTCAGGCCTTTTCGGACAGCTTATACTCTCCTACAATGAGCAGTTCTTC. Translation: CASSSGLFGQLILSYNEQFF.

In DNA, the CDR3 is TGTGCCAGCAGTTTGGGGGGGGGTGAAGCTTTCTTT. Its translation: CASSLGGGEAFF. This sequence joins TRBV27 and TRBJ1-1, with D possibly TRBD1 on 5 matching bases. CDR3 length equals 12 residues. V lost 3 bases and J 7 bases, leaving 9 bases between the germline ends. Germline assignment: CDR1 MNHEY and CDR2 SMNVEV (reference sequence).